The sequence of this T cell receptor (beta chain) was determined in a study of CD8 T cells in ankylosing spondylitis. Findings and caveats of the study: There was a TCR beta motif, made of eight highly homologous variants, that appeared characteristic of ankylosing spondylitis blood.

Trimming cost V 6 bases and J 4 bases; bases outside gene matches: 8. The CDR3 sequence is 14 residues long. Germline V gene sequence: CDR1 DFQATT, CDR2 SNEGSKA (reference sequence). MiXCR, applied by TCRdb to the 5' RACE reads, yields one record per CDR3 protein. The sample shows about 500,000 distinct CDR3 sequences, about 5.7% of them seen only once. This clonotype was recorded many times. Its cognate antigen is unknown. Sequencing was done on a sample of blood, either unsorted or a sorted T cell fraction (not recorded which). This chain joins TRBV20-1 and TRBJ2-7, with TRBD2 matching 11 bases. This clonotype was obtained from a male donor with ankylosing spondylitis. The CDR3 region is CSATKGLAVYEQYF. The CDR3 coding sequence is TGCAGTGCAACCAAGGGACTAGCGGTTTACGAGCAGTACTTC.